Reported below is one T cell receptor (beta chain). Its antigen has not been determined. Per-base quality was not reported, and no clone a single base away is much larger than it. The library was produced with the immunoSEQ multiplex PCR assay. In the source study's methods: A clone was defined as neoantigen-specific if the clone expanded significantly to the relevant peptide but showed no significant expansion to any other peptide tested. Entries here come from immuneACCESS through TCRdb and include only in-frame sequences with V and J called. Some clones fail to appear in such tables; in the studies checked, an unresolved V gene covers under half of the shortfall, and the cause of the remainder is unknown. V and J calls and clone size are those listed in that table; D and trimming were worked out from the DNA. Recorded for this sample are around 14,000 clones; over 75% of them occurred a single time. The ten largest clones take up about an eighth of the sample.

V has 5 bases trimmed and J has 3 bases trimmed; junction bases matching no gene number 8. Reading from cysteine to phenylalanine, the CDR3 counts 15 amino acids. Of all the DNA, just the CDR3 is kept, 45 bases in frame from base 1. The germline V gene encodes CDR1 MDHEN and CDR2 SYDVKM. The sample comes from a study of PD-1 blockade in mismatch repair-deficient tumors (dated by TCRdb to about 2017). Describing the broader study: The trial enrolled under 90 consecutive patients with under 15 mismatch repair-deficient cancer types between late 2013 and 2016, all previously treated and progressing. Deep sequencing of TCR CDR3 regions was used to track tumor-associated T cell clones in peripheral blood of patients responding to PD-1 blockade. The paper as a whole reports these results and caveats: Clones residing in the tumor, which were often undetectable in blood before treatment, expanded quickly after pembrolizumab and then contracted, generally before radiologic responses. Clonal expansion was elicited by three of seven peptides, and under 150 unique blood TCRs were yielded, roughly seven of which were also found in tumor; all positive peptides were derived from frameshift mutations.

The time point label for this specimen denotes: identical roughly 11-day culture without peptide (control). For each enrolled patient, mismatch repair deficiency was established using either polymerase chain reaction or immunohistochemistry. A few patients who responded to pembrolizumab therapy underwent TCR sequencing. Each of fewer than 10 ELISpot-reactive candidate neoantigen peptides was used in an approximately eleven-day in vitro stimulation prior to TCR sequencing. A control culture with no peptide was handled in the same way and served as the baseline for calculating clone fold changes. Pembrolizumab PD-1 blockade was prospectively tested in advanced mismatch repair-deficient cancers, regardless of tissue of origin, in the phase II trial.

Rearrangement joined TRBV28 to TRBJ1-1, with TRBD1 identical over 8 junction bases. The clonotype originates from an adult with mismatch repair-deficient cancer. This material consisted of cells cultured in vitro, taken from a patient treated with pembrolizumab. The CDR3 here reads CASSGQGDRYTEAFF. The DNA sequence reads TGTGCCAGCAGTGGACAGGGAGATAGGTACACTGAAGCTTTCTTT.